One and the same sample provided the 24 T cell receptor beta chains below, sequenced in a study of cytomegalovirus exposure and HLA in healthy donors. The primer mix had 60 Vbeta and 13 Jbeta primers. The protocol was immunoSEQ multiplex PCR, while the TCRdb copy is restricted to in-frame clones and leaves out a portion. The sample includes fewer than 200,000 clones, about 90% of them seen just once. The specimen was PBMCs. These receptors were collected from a boy aged 2-9 years in good health and CMV-seronegative.

The chain combines TRBV29-1 with TRBJ2-3; D may be TRBD1 (6 bases). The ends were cut back, 3 bases at V and 4 bases at J, with 17 bases in the middle. Germline CDR1 SQVTM, CDR2 ANQGSEA. The length of the CDR3 is 15 residues. The CDR3 sequence is CSVDAASPGADTQYF. CDR3 in DNA: TGCAGCGTTGATGCGGCTAGCCCAGGGGCAGATACGCAGTATTTT.

This clone was detected a few times. V and J are TRBV4-1 and TRBJ1-5; TRBD1 matches 8 bases. CDR1 and CDR2 (germline): MGHRA, YSYEKL. The CDR3 has 16 amino acids. V trimming: 3 bases; J trimming: 7 bases; junction bases outside the gene matches: 11. The CDR3 protein is CASSQDTQGAIQPQHF. For the CDR3, the DNA is TGCGCCAGCAGCCAGGATACGCAGGGGGCAATCCAGCCCCAGCATTTT.

This clone was seen a handful of times. This chain joins TRBV7-9 and TRBJ2-3; 8 nucleotides match TRBD1. The CDR3 loop spans 17 amino acids. V trimming: 4 bases; J trimming: 2 bases; junction bases outside the gene matches: 11. Looked up from germline, CDR1 is SEHNR and CDR2 is FQNEAQ (reference sequence). Here the CDR3 reads CASSSRQGPDHTDTQYF. The CDR3 coding sequence is TGTGCCAGCAGCTCTAGACAGGGGCCGGACCACACAGATACGCAGTATTTT.

The chain uses TRBV15 and TRBJ1-1; D might be TRBD1 (5 bases). V was shortened by 0 bases and J by 6 bases, with 5 bases between the two germline ends. Germline-derived CDR1 and CDR2 are LNHNV and YYDKDF (reference sequence). The CDR3 runs to 12 residues. CDR3 sequence (DNA): TGTGCCACCAGCAGAGAAGGGGCTGAAGCTTTCTTT. It codes for CATSREGAEAFF.

The rearrangement joins TRBV9 to TRBJ2-1, with TRBD2 identical over 16 bases. Germline V lookup: CDR1 SGDLS, CDR2 YYNGEE. The CDR3 totals 20 residues. The junction had 8 bases not matched to a gene; V was cut back by 0 bases and J by 2 bases. The CDR3 nucleotides are TGTGCCAGCAGCGTAGCCGGGACTAGCGGGGGGGCAGTCACCTACAATGAGCAGTTCTTC. Its protein is CASSVAGTSGGAVTYNEQFF.

The rearrangement uses TRBV4-1 and TRBJ2-7, with 8 bases aligning to TRBD1. This CDR3 region has 15 residues. Germline V CDR1 and CDR2: MGHRA, YSYEKL. J gave up 3 bases and V 4 bases, and 8 bases lay outside the gene matches. CDR3 region: CASSRVPTGDYEQYF. The DNA for the CDR3 is TGCGCCAGCAGCCGAGTACCGACAGGGGACTACGAGCAGTACTTC.

This rearrangement joins TRBV29-1 to TRBJ2-7; D remains unclear. The CDR3 contains 12 residues. Germline lookup yields CDR1 SQVTM and CDR2 ANQGSEA. Trimming took off 7 bases at V and 0 bases at J, with 10 bases between the two ends. Here the CDR3 DNA reads TGCAGCGGCGGCCTAAGCTCCTACGAGCAGTACTTC. Amino acid sequence: CSGGLSSYEQYF.

This chain connects TRBV5-1 to TRBJ2-5; tentatively, D is TRBD2 (8 bases). This CDR3 spans 17 amino acids. Germline V CDR1 and CDR2: SGHRS, YFSETQ. The ends were cut back, 4 bases at V and 2 bases at J, with 21 bases in the middle. The CDR3 reads CASSPGGGGSWQETQYF. CDR3 nucleotide sequence: TGCGCCAGCAGCCCGGGAGGGGGCGGGAGCTGGCAAGAGACCCAGTACTTC.

The chain carries TRBV11-1 and TRBJ2-1; D is unclear. The CDR3 runs to 15 residues. Trimming cost V 4 bases and J 4 bases, with 14 bases left between them. The V gene's germline CDR1 is SGHAT and CDR2 FQDESV (reference sequence). The CDR3 DNA is TGTGCCAGCAGCTCCAGACTCACTGGGTACAATGAGCAGTTCTTC. Protein product: CASSSRLTGYNEQFF.

This chain joins TRBV4-1 and TRBJ2-7; perhaps TRBD2 as D (7 bases). This CDR3 comprises 20 residues. Germline CDR1 MGHRA, CDR2 YSYEKL. V lost 5 bases and J lost 2, with 31 bases in between. The CDR3 protein is CASSAFSTGGAGGKAYEQYF. CDR3 DNA sequence: TGCGCCAGCAGCGCCTTTTCAACGGGGGGCGCCGGAGGGAAGGCCTACGAGCAGTACTTC.

The genes are TRBV27 and TRBJ1-1, with a tentative D call TRBD1 (6 bases). CDR1 and CDR2 from the germline V gene are MNHEY and SMNVEV (reference sequence). The CDR3 runs 13 residues. The V end was cut by 3 bases, the J end by 5 bases, with 10 bases between. In DNA form, the CDR3 reads TGTGCCAGCAGTTTCAACAGGGAAACTGAAGCTTTCTTT. This translates into CASSFNRETEAFF.

This chain joins TRBV9 and TRBJ2-7; the match to TRBD1 covers 11 bases. CDR1 SGDLS and CDR2 YYNGEE come from the germline V gene. This CDR3 contains 17 residues. Trimming cost V 3 bases and J 7 bases; bases outside gene matches: 15. The CDR3 DNA sequence: TGTGCCAGCAGCGCCGGGACAGGGGGAGTAGAGGCAGGAGAGCAGTACTTC. Translated, it gives CASSAGTGGVEAGEQYF. Full variable domain (remainder filled in from reference TRBV9 and TRBJ2-7): DSGVTQTPKHLITATGQRVTLRCSPRSGDLSVYWYQQSLDQGLQFLIQYYNGEERAKGNILERFSAQQFPDLHSELNLSSLELGDSALYFCASSAGTGGVEAGEQYFGPGTRLTVT.

V and J are TRBV15 and TRBJ1-2; 7 nucleotides agree with TRBD1. CDR3 length: 15 amino acids. The V gene end was trimmed by 1 base and the J gene end by 5 bases; junction bases not matched to a gene: 7. CDR1 LNHNV and CDR2 YYDKDF come from the germline V gene (reference sequence). The CDR3 is CATSRGGQDSYGYTF. The CDR3 DNA is TGTGCCACCAGCAGAGGTGGACAGGACTCTTATGGCTACACCTTC.

V usage is TRBV9 and J usage is TRBJ1-2; 9 nucleotides align to TRBD1. Unmatched junction bases numbered 7, after V lost 4 bases and J lost 6 bases. CDR1 is SGDLS, CDR2 YYNGEE, per germline. There are 14 residues in the CDR3. The CDR3 protein is CASSTRDRVDGYTF. In DNA, the CDR3 is TGTGCCAGCAGCACCCGGGACAGGGTTGATGGCTACACCTTC. The full variable domain, rest sourced from reference TRBV9 and TRBJ1-2, is DSGVTQTPKHLITATGQRVTLRCSPRSGDLSVYWYQQSLDQGLQFLIQYYNGEERAKGNILERFSAQQFPDLHSELNLSSLELGDSALYFCASSTRDRVDGYTFGSGTRLTVV.

This clone was detected a few times. The gene calls are TRBV29-1 and TRBJ2-2; possibly TRBD1 for D (5 bases). Germline CDR1 SQVTM, CDR2 ANQGSEA. V gave up 5 bases and J gave up 3 bases, with 16 bases separating them. CDR3 size: 15 residues. The chain's CDR3 is CSVSSAGLDTGELFF. CDR3 in DNA: TGCAGCGTTTCCTCGGCAGGGTTGGACACCGGGGAGCTGTTTTTT.

The V gene is TRBV5-6, the J gene TRBJ1-2; D perhaps matches TRBD1 (6 bases). CDR3 length: 15 amino acids. V was clipped by 1 base and J by 2 bases, with 12 bases between them. Germline CDR1 SGHDT, CDR2 YYEEEE. The CDR3 region is CASSLSDRGNYGYTF. In DNA, the CDR3 is TGTGCCAGCAGCTTGTCGGACAGAGGAAACTATGGCTACACCTTC.

This chain joins TRBV21-1 and TRBJ2-5; the listed D gene, TRBD1, was not tested against the DNA. TRBV21-1 is an annotated pseudogene. The CDR3 has 15 amino acids. CDR3 sequence reads: CASSTPQGSGETQYF. CDR3 bases: TGTGCCAGCAGCACCCCCCAGGGATCAGGGGAGACCCAGTACTTC.

Written as DNA, the CDR3 is TGTGCCAGTAGCCTCGGGACAGCCGCCGGCACTGAAGCTTTCTTT. Amino acids: CASSLGTAAGTEAFF. The chain combines TRBV19 with TRBJ1-1, with TRBD1 matching over 7 bases. CDR3 length: 15 residues. The germline gives CDR1 LNHDA, CDR2 SQIVND (reference sequence). The ends lost 6 bases at V and 4 bases at J; junction bases unmatched: 11.

The J gene is TRBJ2-3, the V gene TRBV29-1; tentatively, D is TRBD2 (6 bases). The germline V gene has CDR1 SQVTM and CDR2 ANQGSEA. V was pared by 4 bases and J by 4 bases, with 9 bases between. This CDR3 comprises 12 residues. CDR3 sequence reads: CSVAAGPDTQYF. CDR3 nucleotides: TGCAGCGTTGCTGCGGGACCAGATACGCAGTATTTT.

The rearrangement uses TRBV5-6 and TRBJ2-5; 7 nucleotides align to TRBD2. CDR1 is SGHDT and CDR2 is YYEEEE in the germline V gene. V shed 4 bases, J shed 5 bases, and the junction held 11 bases outside the gene matches. CDR3 length: 15 residues. In nucleotides, the CDR3 is TGTGCCAGCAGCCATCGGGGAGGGTTCCGGGAGACCCAGTACTTC. It encodes CASSHRGGFRETQYF.

The genes are TRBV18 and TRBJ1-1; the D is unclear. From germline, CDR1 is KGHSH and CDR2 LQKENI. Trimming shortened V by 5 bases and J by 1 base, and 11 bases separated the two germline ends. The CDR3 has 14 residues. The CDR3 region has the DNA TGTGCCAGCTCATTTTCAGGTGGGAACACTGAAGCTTTCTTT. This encodes CASSFSGGNTEAFF. Combining the CDR3 with reference TRBV18 and TRBJ1-1 gives the whole variable domain NAGVMQNPRHLVRRRGQEARLRCSPMKGHSHVYWYRQLPEEGLKFMVYLQKENIIDESGMPKERFSAEFPKEGPSILRIQQVVRGDSAAYFCASSFSGGNTEAFFGQGTRLTVV.

The rearrangement uses TRBV30 and TRBJ2-1, with 9 bases identical to TRBD2. Germline V lookup: CDR1 GTSNPN, CDR2 SVGIG (reference sequence). With 0 bases clipped from V and 3 bases from J, the junction kept 12 bases outside the gene matches. The CDR3 is made up of 18 amino acids. CDR3 sequence: CAWSVLIWREGGYNEQFF. The CDR3 nucleotides read TGTGCCTGGAGTGTACTGATTTGGCGGGAGGGCGGCTACAATGAGCAGTTCTTC.

V and J are TRBV2 and TRBJ2-5; 8 bases line up with TRBD1. Germline loops: CDR1 SNHLY, CDR2 FYNNEI. This CDR3 is 14 amino acids long. V lost 4 bases and J lost 4; bases outside the gene matches: 5. The CDR3 spells CASSATGARETQYF. The CDR3 DNA reads as TGTGCCAGCAGTGCGACAGGGGCTAGAGAGACCCAGTACTTC.

The chain is built from TRBV2 and TRBJ2-7; 8 nucleotides line up with TRBD1. The trim removed 4 bases at V and 6 bases at J, leaving 8 bases unmatched. Germline V lookup: CDR1 SNHLY, CDR2 FYNNEI. This CDR3 has 14 amino acids. This CDR3 is CASSGMTGATEQYF. CDR3 DNA: TGTGCCAGCAGTGGTATGACAGGGGCAACCGAGCAGTACTTC.